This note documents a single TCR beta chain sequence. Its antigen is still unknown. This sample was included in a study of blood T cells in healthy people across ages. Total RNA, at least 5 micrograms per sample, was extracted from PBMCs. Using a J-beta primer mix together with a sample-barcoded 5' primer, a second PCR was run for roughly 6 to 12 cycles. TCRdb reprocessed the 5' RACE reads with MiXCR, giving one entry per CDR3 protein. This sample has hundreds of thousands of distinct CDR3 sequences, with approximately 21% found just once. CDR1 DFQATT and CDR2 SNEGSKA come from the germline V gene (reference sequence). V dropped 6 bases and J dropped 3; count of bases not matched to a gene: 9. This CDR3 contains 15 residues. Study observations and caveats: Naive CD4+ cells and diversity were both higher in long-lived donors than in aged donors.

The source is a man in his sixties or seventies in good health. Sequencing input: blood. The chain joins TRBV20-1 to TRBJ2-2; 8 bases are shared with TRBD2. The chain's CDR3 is CSAGLAGVDTGELFF. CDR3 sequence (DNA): TGCAGTGCCGGCCTAGCGGGCGTTGACACCGGGGAGCTGTTTTTT.